The text below deals with one T cell receptor beta chain. Its antigen is not known. The PCR contained 60 Vbeta and 13 Jbeta primers. TCRdb keeps only in-frame clones here, not all; method: immunoSEQ multiplex PCR. Of some 150,000 clones in the sample, roughly 83% are singletons; the top ten hold around 1.4%. The germline CDR1 and CDR2 sequences are SGDLS and YYNGEE. This CDR3 has 16 residues. V lost 1 base and J lost 2, with 12 bases in between. This sample stems from a study of cytomegalovirus exposure and HLA in healthy donors. General study findings and limits: In presence/absence analyses, roughly uniform sequencing depth across donors was assumed. Analysis was performed later, and it showed HLA-associated TCR beta chains to be more clonally expanded than equally common others.

The sequenced sample consisted of PBMCs. V gene TRBV9 combines with J gene TRBJ2-2; D remains ambiguous. This TCR was sampled from a woman between 18 and 29 years old in good health and CMV-seronegative. The CDR3 region has the DNA TGTGCCAGCAGCGTAAGAGGTAGCTCTAACACCGGGGAGCTGTTTTTT. Its translation: CASSVRGSSNTGELFF.